This T cell receptor (beta chain) was recovered during a study of T cell responses to AZD1222 COVID-19 vaccine. Whole-study findings and limits: Rises in breadth and depth of Spike-specific TCRs came after two AZD1222 doses. White British people made up most donors, females outnumbered males, and clonal diversity was possibly underestimated. Nearly half of spike-specific TCRs reportedly target unmutated variant regions.

Investigators merged groups given second doses at roughly 4 or roughly 12 weeks. The table came from immunoSEQ multiplex PCR; TCRdb's copy has only in-frame clones and leaves some out. The sample contains about 59,000 clones, 89% of which appear only once. With regard to this clone: Its antigen is undetermined.

CDR3 size: 16 residues. Germline-derived CDR1 and CDR2 are SGHDN and FVKESK. The V gene end was trimmed by 1 base and the J gene end by 7 bases; junction bases not matched to a gene: 9. Material: peripheral blood, obtained 28 days after the second AZD1222 dose. The V and J genes are TRBV14 and TRBJ2-7; 11 nucleotides align to TRBD2. The source is an adult who received the AZD1222 COVID-19 vaccine. CDR3 nucleotide sequence: TGTGCCAGCAGCCAAGGGATAGCGGGAGGGCCTGGGGAGCAGTACTTC. It yields the protein CASSQGIAGGPGEQYF.